The TCR beta chain described here comes from a study of blood T cell repertoires in COVID-19. The CDR3 extends over 13 amino acids. V shed 0 bases, J shed 11 bases, and the junction held 0 bases outside the gene matches. Germline CDR1 SGHTA, CDR2 FQGTGA. This clone appeared once. Produced via immunoSEQ multiplex PCR; TCRdb's table is partial and in-frame only. Of 220,000 or so clones in the sample, about 81% were seen once. The sequenced sample was peripheral blood. The clonotype comes from an elderly woman with COVID-19, enrolled during active disease. This chain joins TRBV7-3 and TRBJ2-4, with 11 bases that match TRBD1. Here the CDR3 reads CASSLTDRGLQYF. The DNA for the CDR3 is TGTGCCAGCAGCTTAACGGACAGGGGGCTTCAGTACTTC.